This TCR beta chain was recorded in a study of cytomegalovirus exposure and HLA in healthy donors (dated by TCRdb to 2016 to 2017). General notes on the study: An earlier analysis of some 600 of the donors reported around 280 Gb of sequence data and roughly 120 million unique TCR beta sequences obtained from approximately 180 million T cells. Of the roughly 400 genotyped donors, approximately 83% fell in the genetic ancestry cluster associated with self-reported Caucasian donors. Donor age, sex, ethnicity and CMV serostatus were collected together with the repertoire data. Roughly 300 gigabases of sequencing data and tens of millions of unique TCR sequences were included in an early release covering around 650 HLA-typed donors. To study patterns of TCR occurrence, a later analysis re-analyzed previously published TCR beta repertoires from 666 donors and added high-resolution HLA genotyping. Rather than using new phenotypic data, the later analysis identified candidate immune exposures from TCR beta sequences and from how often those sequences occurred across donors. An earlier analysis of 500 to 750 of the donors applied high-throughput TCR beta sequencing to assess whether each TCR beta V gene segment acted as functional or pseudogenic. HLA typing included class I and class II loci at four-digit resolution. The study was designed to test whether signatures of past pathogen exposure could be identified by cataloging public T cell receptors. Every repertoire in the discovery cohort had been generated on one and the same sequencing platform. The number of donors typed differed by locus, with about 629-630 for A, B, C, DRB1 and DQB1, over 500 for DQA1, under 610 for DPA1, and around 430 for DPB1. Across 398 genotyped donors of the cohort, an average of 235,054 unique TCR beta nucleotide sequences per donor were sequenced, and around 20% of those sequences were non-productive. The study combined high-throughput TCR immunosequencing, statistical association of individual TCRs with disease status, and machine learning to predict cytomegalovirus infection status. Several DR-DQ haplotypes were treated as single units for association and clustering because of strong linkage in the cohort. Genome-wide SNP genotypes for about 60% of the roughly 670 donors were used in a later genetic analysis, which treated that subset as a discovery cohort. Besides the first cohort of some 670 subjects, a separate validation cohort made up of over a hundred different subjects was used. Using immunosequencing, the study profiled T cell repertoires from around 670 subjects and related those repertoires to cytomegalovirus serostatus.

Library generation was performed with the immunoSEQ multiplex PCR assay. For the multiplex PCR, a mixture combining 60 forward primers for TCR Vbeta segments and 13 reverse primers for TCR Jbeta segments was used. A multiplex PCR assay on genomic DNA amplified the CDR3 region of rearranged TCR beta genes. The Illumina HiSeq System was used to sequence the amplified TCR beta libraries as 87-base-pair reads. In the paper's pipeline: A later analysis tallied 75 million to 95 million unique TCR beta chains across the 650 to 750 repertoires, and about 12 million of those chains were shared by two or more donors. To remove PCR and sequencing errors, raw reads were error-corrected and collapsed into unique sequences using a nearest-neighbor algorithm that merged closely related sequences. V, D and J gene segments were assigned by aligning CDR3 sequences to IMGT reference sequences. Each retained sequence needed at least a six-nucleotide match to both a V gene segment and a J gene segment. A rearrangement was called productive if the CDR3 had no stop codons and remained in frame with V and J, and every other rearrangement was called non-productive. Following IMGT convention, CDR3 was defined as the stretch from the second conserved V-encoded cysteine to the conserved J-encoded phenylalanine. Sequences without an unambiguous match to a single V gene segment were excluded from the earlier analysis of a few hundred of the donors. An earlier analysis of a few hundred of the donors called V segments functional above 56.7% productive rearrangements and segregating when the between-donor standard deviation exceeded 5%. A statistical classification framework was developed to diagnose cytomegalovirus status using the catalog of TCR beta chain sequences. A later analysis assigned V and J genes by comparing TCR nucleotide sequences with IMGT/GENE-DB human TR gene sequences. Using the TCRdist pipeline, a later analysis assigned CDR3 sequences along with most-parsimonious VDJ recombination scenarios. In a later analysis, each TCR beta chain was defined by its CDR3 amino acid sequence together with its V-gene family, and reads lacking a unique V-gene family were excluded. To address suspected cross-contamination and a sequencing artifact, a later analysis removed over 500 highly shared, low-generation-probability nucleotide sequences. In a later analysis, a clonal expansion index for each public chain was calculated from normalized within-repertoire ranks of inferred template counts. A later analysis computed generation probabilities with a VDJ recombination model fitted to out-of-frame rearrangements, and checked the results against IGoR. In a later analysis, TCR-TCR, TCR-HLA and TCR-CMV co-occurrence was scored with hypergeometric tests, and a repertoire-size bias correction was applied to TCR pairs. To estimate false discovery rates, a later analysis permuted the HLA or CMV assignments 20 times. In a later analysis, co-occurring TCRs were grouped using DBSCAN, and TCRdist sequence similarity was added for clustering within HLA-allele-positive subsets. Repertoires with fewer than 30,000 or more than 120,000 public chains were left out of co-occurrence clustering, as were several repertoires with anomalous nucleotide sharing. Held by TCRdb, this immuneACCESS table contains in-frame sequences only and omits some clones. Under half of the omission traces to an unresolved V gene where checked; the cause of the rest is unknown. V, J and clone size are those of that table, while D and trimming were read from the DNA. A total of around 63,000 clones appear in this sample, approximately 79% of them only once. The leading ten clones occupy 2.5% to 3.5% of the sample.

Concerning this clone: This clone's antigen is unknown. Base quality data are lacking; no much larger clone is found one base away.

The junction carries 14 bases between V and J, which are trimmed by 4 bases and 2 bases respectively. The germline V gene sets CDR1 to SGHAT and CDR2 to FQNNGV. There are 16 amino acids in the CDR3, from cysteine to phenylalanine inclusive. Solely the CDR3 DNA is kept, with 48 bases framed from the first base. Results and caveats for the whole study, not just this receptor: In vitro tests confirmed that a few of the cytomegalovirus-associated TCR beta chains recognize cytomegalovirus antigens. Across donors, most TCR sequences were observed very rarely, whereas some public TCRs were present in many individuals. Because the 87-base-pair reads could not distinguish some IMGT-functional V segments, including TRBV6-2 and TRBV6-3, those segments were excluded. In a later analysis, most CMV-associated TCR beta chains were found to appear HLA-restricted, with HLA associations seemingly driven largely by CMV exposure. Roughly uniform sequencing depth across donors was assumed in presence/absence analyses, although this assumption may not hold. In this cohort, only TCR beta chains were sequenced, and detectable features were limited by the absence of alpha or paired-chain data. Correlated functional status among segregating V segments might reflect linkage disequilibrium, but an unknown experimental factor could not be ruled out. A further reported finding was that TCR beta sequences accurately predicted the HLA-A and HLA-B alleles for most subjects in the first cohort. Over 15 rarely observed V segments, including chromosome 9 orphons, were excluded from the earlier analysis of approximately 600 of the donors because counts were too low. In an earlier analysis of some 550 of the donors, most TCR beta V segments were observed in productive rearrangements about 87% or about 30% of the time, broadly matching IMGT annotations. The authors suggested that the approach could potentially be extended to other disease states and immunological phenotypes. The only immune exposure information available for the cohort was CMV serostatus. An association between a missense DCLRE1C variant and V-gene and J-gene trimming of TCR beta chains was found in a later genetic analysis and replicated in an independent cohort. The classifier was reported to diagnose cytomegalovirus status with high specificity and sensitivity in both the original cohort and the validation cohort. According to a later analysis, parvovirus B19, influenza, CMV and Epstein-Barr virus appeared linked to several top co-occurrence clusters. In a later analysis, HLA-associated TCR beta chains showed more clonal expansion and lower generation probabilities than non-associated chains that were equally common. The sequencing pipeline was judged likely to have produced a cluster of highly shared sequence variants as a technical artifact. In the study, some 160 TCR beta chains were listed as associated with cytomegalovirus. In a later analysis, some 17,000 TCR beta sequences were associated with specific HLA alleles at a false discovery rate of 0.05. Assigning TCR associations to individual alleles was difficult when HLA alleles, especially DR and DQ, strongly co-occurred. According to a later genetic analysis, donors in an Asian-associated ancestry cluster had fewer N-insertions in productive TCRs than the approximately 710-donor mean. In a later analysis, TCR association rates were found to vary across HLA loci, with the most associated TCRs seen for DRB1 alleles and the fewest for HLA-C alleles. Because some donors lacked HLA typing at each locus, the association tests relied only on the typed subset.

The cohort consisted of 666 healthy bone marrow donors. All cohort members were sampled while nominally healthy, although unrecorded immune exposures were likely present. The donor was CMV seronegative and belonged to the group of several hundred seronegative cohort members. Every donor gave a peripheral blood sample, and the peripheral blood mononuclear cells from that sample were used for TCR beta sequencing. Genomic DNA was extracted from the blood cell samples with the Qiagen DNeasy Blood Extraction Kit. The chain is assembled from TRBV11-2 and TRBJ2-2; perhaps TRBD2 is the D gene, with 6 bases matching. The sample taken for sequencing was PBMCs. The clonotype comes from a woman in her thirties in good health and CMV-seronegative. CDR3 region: CASSSGTFLNTGELFF. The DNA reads TGTGCCAGCAGCTCCGGGACTTTTTTAAACACCGGGGAGCTGTTTTTT.